These 15 T cell receptor beta chains were all obtained from the same sample, sequenced in a study of shared clonotypes between healthy human individuals (TCRdb year 2020). Receptor amplification or capture employed the immunoSEQ multiplex PCR assay. The source is immuneACCESS, and TCRdb retained only in-frame sequences with V and J called. Part of the clones is not carried over; for the studies checked, unresolved V genes explain less than half of this, and the remainder is unexplained. For this sample there are 2 million to 2.5 million clones; about 95% appear just once. The ten largest clones take up 1% to 1.3% of the sample. For the CD8 naive samples, CD45RO-negative cells were positively selected for CCR7, yielding a CD45RA+CCR7+ population from which TemRA cells were excluded. The sequenced material came from naive CD8+ T cells sorted from blood. According to the study, the label for this sample's cell subset or site signals: CD45RA+CCR7+. The receptor set was obtained from a man between 18 and 29 years old in good health.

The chain joins TRBV7-9 to TRBJ2-5, with a tentative D call TRBD2 (5 bases). This CDR3 has 13 amino acids. Germline-derived CDR1 and CDR2 are SEHNR and FQNEAQ (reference sequence). The V end lost 5 bases, the J end lost 5 bases, and 12 bases lay between the germline ends. As DNA, the CDR3 is TGTGCCAGCAGCCCAGTGGAGGTGGAGACCCAGTACTTC. Translating gives CASSPVEVETQYF.

About this clone itself: Different DNA sequences within this sample yield the same CDR3. V is TRBV19 and J is TRBJ1-1; no clear D gene. The CDR3 totals 13 residues. Trimming pared 3 bases from V and 1 base from J, leaving 6 bases between. Germline CDR1 LNHDA, CDR2 SQIVND (reference sequence). The CDR3 bases are TGTGCCAGTAGTATCGGGGAGAACACTGAAGCTTTCTTT. It encodes CASSIGENTEAFF.

This sequence joins TRBV28 and TRBJ1-6; D ambiguous. This CDR3 is built from 13 residues. Trimming removed 5 bases from V and 7 bases from J, with 9 bases in between. In germline, CDR1 is MDHEN, CDR2 SYDVKM. CDR3: CASSPAINSPLHF. The DNA for the CDR3 is TGTGCCAGCAGTCCAGCGATAAATTCACCCCTCCACTTT.

V usage is TRBV4-3 and J usage is TRBJ2-7, with a weak D call TRBD2 (6 bases). Trimming removed 0 bases at V and 0 bases at J, with 9 bases between. CDR1 LGHNA and CDR2 YSLEER come from the germline V gene. The CDR3 runs 15 residues. CDR3 coding DNA: TGCGCCAGCAGCCAAGAATTGGGGGGCTCCTACGAGCAGTACTTC. It codes for CASSQELGGSYEQYF.

This chain joins TRBV10-1 and TRBJ2-5, with 10 bases fitting TRBD2. This CDR3 has 15 residues. Germline values: CDR1 WNHNN, CDR2 SYGVQD (reference sequence). Trimming removed 3 bases from V and 4 bases from J; junction bases left unmatched: 5. DNA of the CDR3: TGCGCCAGCAGTGACCTAGCGGGAGTCGGAGAGACCCAGTACTTC. The encoded protein is CASSDLAGVGETQYF.

V usage is TRBV27 and J usage is TRBJ2-7; 10 positions agree with TRBD2. Germline V gives CDR1 MNHEY, CDR2 SMNVEV (reference sequence). The CDR3 sequence is 15 residues long. Losses at the gene ends were 3 bases for V and 0 bases for J; bases not matched to a gene: 2. The CDR3 DNA is TGTGCCAGCAGTTTTAGCGGGAGGTTCTCCTACGAGCAGTACTTC. Protein sequence: CASSFSGRFSYEQYF.

The J gene is TRBJ2-3, the V gene TRBV10-2; D is perhaps TRBD2 (5 bases). Germline assignment: CDR1 WSHSY and CDR2 SAAADI. Between the trimmed V and J ends, which lost 10 bases and 5 bases, there was a span of 7 bases. The CDR3 has 10 amino acids. Here the CDR3 reads CATAGDTQYF. CDR3 in DNA: TGCGCCACCGCGGGAGATACGCAGTATTTT.

The V gene is TRBV7-9, the J gene TRBJ2-5, with 8 bases that match TRBD2. Unmatched junction bases numbered 12, after V lost 4 bases and J lost 5 bases. Germline V gene lookup returns CDR1 SEHNR and CDR2 FQNEAQ (reference sequence). The CDR3 is 16 amino acids. CDR3 coding DNA: TGTGCCAGCAGCTCATCCGGGACTAGAGATGGTGAGACCCAGTACTTC. Residues: CASSSSGTRDGETQYF. Drawing the rest from reference TRBV7-9 and TRBJ2-5, the complete variable domain is DTGVSQNPRHKITKRGQNVTFRCDPISEHNRLYWYRQTLGQGPEFLTYFQNEAQLEKSRLLSDRFSAERPKGSFSTLEIQRTEQGDSAMYLCASSSSGTRDGETQYFGPGTRLLVL.

This clone appeared a single time. The chain couples TRBV4-3 to TRBJ1-1; TRBD1 might be the D (6 bases). V shed 5 bases and J shed 5 bases, with 12 bases lying between them. The germline V gene encodes CDR1 LGHNA and CDR2 YSLEER. The CDR3 is 13 amino acids. The CDR3 nucleotides are TGCGCCAGCAGCTTCGGAGGGGGAACTGAAGCTTTCTTT. Its protein is CASSFGGGTEAFF.

Notes on this clone: Other DNA sequences from this sample encode an identical CDR3 as well. The chain recombines TRBV6-5 with TRBJ2-1; no clear D gene. The length of the CDR3 is 11 residues. Trimming pared 4 bases from V and 7 bases from J, leaving 5 bases between. Germline lookup yields CDR1 MNHEY and CDR2 SVGAGI. CDR3 residues: CASSFGNEQFF. CDR3 DNA sequence: TGTGCCAGCAGTTTTGGGAATGAGCAGTTCTTC.

The chain employs TRBV15 and TRBJ1-6, with D possibly being TRBD1 (5 bases). Looked up from germline, CDR1 is LNHNV and CDR2 is YYDKDF (reference sequence). The V end was cut by 1 base, the J end by 9 bases, with 16 bases between. The CDR3 has 16 amino acids. The CDR3 region is CATSRVPEGSTSPLHF. The CDR3 nucleotides are TGTGCCACCAGCAGAGTACCAGAGGGGTCAACTTCACCCCTCCACTTT.

This clone has a single count. The chain is built from TRBV5-4 and TRBJ2-3, with D perhaps matching TRBD2 (6 bases). Deletions cut 4 bases from V and 4 bases from J, with 16 bases between. The CDR3 has 15 amino acids. Germline V CDR1 and CDR2: SGHNT, YYREEE (reference sequence). The CDR3 reads CASSQVTRDADTQYF. As DNA, the CDR3 is TGTGCCAGCAGCCAGGTCACGCGGGACGCAGATACGCAGTATTTT.

Note on this clone: This sequence may be a read error, since a much larger clone differs from it by one base. This sample includes further DNA sequences coding for the same CDR3. CDR3 sequence reads: CASSLLAGQETQYF. CDR3 bases: TGTGCCAGCAGCTTACTAGCGGGGCAAGAGACCCAGTACTTC. The gene calls are TRBV11-2 and TRBJ2-5; 9 positions agree with TRBD2. The CDR3 contains 14 residues. Germline V gives CDR1 SGHAT, CDR2 FQNNGV. Trimming took 2 bases from V and 2 from J; bases not matched to a gene: 0.

V and J are TRBV4-1 and TRBJ2-2; the match to TRBD1 covers 7 bases. The CDR3 has 17 residues. Germline assignment: CDR1 MGHRA and CDR2 YSYEKL. V lost 1 base, J lost 0 bases, and 5 bases stayed unmatched. This CDR3 is CASSQGRTGANTGELFF. CDR3 DNA sequence: TGCGCCAGCAGCCAAGGAAGGACAGGAGCGAACACCGGGGAGCTGTTTTTT.

For this clone: The same CDR3 also results from other DNA sequences found in this sample. The chain recombines TRBV6-5 with TRBJ1-4; the match to TRBD1 covers 8 bases. CDR3 length: 14 amino acids. Germline CDR1 and CDR2: MNHEY and SVGAGI. V trimming: 6 bases; J trimming: 7 bases; junction bases outside the gene matches: 7. CDR3: CASSYGQGGEKLFF. The CDR3 DNA sequence: TGTGCCAGCAGCTACGGACAGGGAGGTGAAAAACTGTTTTTT.